This TCR beta chain derives from a study of shared clonotypes between healthy human individuals. Study details: Contributing individuals were two females and a few males aged 18 to 49.

A word on this clone: Antigen: not known.

Overall study results and limits: Relative to clonotypes present in all four donors, those not shared had lower generation probabilities.

The genomic DNA of each subset was split evenly across several immunoSEQ plates. Produced via immunoSEQ multiplex PCR; TCRdb's table is partial and in-frame only. Of about 2,100,000 clones listed, approximately 94% are singletons. Positive CCR7 selection of CD45RO-negative cells yielded the naive CD8 cells, and terminally differentiated effector memory CD45RA+ cells were excluded. The receptor was isolated from a man younger than 35 in good health. Some clones in this sample may be carry-over from other donors' samples. Sequencing was carried out using naive CD8+ T cells from PBMCs.

CDR3 nucleotides: TGTGCCAGCAGTGAAAGTATGGGGGGCCGGGGACAATCCTACGAGCAGTACTTC. This sequence encodes CASSESMGGRGQSYEQYF. The chain has TRBV6-1 and TRBJ2-7, with D perhaps being TRBD1 or TRBD2 (6 bases each). V was trimmed by 2 bases and J by 1 base, leaving 21 bases between them. CDR1 is MNHNS and CDR2 is SASEGT in the germline V gene. CDR3 size: 18 residues.